This T cell receptor (beta chain) is drawn from a study of T-cell memory formation after mild COVID-19 (TCRdb year 2021). Regarding the study in general: Most TCR sequence clusters were specific to one of the two donors. Longitudinal TCRalpha and TCRbeta repertoire sequencing tracked T-cell clones expanding and contracting after mild COVID-19 in a couple of donors. The cohort was made up of two young adult volunteers, one female and one male, who were previously healthy.

V was cut back by 4 bases and J by 2 bases, leaving a gap of 11 bases between them. The CDR3 runs 14 amino acids, cysteine and phenylalanine included. The read is trimmed to its CDR3 DNA, 42 bases read in frame from base 1. PBMCs were isolated by Ficoll-Paque density gradient centrifugation. The sample holds many counts of this clonotype. Its antigen target is currently unknown. No per-base quality is available; no much larger clone lies one base away. Sequencing was carried out with an Illumina NovaSeq 6000. cDNA libraries for TCRalpha and TCRbeta were prepared by 5'RACE using constant-segment primers, with sample barcodes and unique molecular identifiers added. RNA was extracted from every sample with Trizol reagent. Library amplification was performed in two PCR steps, and a second sample barcode and Illumina TruSeq adapters were introduced in the second step. Sequencing of libraries was performed on an Illumina NovaSeq with 2 x 150 bp paired-end reads. The paper's processing steps were these. With migec v1.2.7, reads were demultiplexed and then collapsed into UMI-guided consensus sequences. With mixcr v2.1.11, UMI consensuses were aligned to TRA and TRB V and J templates and assembled into clonotypes. A clonotype was counted as expanded or contracted only when both edgeR and NoisET called the clonotype significant, with the noise models trained on biological replicates. edgeR calls used a false discovery rate-adjusted p below 0.01 and a log2 fold-change threshold of 1. As an exploratory analysis of dynamics, max-normalized trajectories of the 1000 most abundant clonotypes were examined with PCA combined with hierarchical clustering. The CD4 or CD8 phenotype of responding clones was assigned using the separately sequenced CD4+ and CD8+ repertoires. TCRdb cleaned the public reads at Q25 with fastp, built clones with MiXCR and kept in-frame beta chains. Rows matching on CDR3 protein sequence are summarized as one entry with the most common DNA and genes. The V and J calls shown here were made by TCRdb, not taken from the authors' results. The sample table records about half a million distinct CDR3 sequences; 18% of these occur just once. Roughly an eighth of the sample lies in the top ten.

Results and caveats for the whole study, not just this receptor: Only two mild cases were covered in the study, and larger cohorts including severe cases with pre-infection samples were considered necessary. SARS-CoV-2 specificity of the second-wave clones peaking on day 37 was not confirmed. Some responding clones were detected in pre-infection memory, which suggested that pre-existing cross-reactive memory T cells had joined the SARS-CoV-2 response. Contracting CD4+ clones were located mainly in the CM and EM memory subsets, whereas CD8+ clones were found to be enriched in EMRA. From day 15 to 85, contracting clones showed balanced CD4/CD8 phenotypes, whereas a second wave of clones that expanded from day 15 to 37 leaned towards CD4+.

This TCR was sampled from an adult woman who had mild COVID-19 (a few samples of this study predate the infection). The sample titles of this study are shuffled in the database, so cell type and time point are left out; the donor was told from shared clones. The receptor chain draws on TRBV12-3 or TRBV12-4 and TRBJ1-2, with a weak D call of TRBD1 (5 bases match). Specimen: PBMCs or a T cell subset sorted from them (not recorded which). The CDR3 region reads CASSYGTGNYGYTF. Here is the DNA: TGTGCCAGCAGTTATGGCACAGGAAACTATGGCTACACCTTC.